The entry below describes one T cell receptor (beta chain). Cohorts were determined from participant-reported clinical history. Cohort 3 donors were reported recovered after two negative PCRs, clearance, or symptom resolution. These data are taken from a study of blood T cell repertoires in COVID-19. Using immunoSEQ multiplex PCR, the repertoire was profiled, and TCRdb retains in-frame clones only, with some absent. The repertoire holds about 330,000 clones, roughly 88% seen once, with 5% in the top ten. This CDR3 comprises 13 residues. Trimming pared 3 bases from V and 6 bases from J, leaving 10 bases between. In germline, CDR1 is SGDLS, CDR2 YYNGEE.

The rearrangement links TRBV9 to TRBJ2-1; TRBD1 might be the D (6 bases). The clonotype comes from a man in his thirties or forties who had recovered from COVID-19. Sequencing input: PBMCs or T cells enriched from blood (not recorded which). As DNA, the CDR3 is TGTGCCAGCAGCGCGGGACACACCAATGAGCAGTTCTTC. Encoded protein: CASSAGHTNEQFF. Supplemented by reference TRBV9 and TRBJ2-1, the full variable domain reads DSGVTQTPKHLITATGQRVTLRCSPRSGDLSVYWYQQSLDQGLQFLIQYYNGEERAKGNILERFSAQQFPDLHSELNLSSLELGDSALYFCASSAGHTNEQFFGPGTRLTVL.